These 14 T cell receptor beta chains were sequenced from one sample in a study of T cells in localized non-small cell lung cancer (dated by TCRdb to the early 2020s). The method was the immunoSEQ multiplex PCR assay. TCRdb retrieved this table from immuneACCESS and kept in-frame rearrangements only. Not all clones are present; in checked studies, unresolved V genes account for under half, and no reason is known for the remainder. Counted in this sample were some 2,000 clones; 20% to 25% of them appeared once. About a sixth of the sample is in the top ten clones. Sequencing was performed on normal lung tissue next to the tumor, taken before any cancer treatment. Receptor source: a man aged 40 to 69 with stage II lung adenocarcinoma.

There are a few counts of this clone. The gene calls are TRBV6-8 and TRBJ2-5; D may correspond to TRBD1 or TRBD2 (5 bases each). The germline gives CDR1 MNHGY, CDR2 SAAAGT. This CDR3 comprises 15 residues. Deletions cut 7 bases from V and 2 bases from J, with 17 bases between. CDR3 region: CASKEPWGSQETQYF. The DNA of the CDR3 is TGTGCCAGCAAAGAGCCGTGGGGGTCTCAAGAGACCCAGTACTTC.

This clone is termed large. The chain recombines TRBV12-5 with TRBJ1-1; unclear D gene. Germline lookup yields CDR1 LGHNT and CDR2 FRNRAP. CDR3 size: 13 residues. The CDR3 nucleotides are TGTGCCAGCACCCCTAGCCAGAACACTGAAGCTTTCTTT. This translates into CASTPSQNTEAFF.

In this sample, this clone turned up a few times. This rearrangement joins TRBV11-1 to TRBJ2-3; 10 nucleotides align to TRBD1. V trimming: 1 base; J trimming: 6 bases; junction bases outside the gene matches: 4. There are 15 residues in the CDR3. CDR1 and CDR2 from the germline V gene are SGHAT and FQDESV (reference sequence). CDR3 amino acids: CASSLDDRGQDTQYF. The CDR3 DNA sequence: TGTGCCAGCAGCTTAGACGACAGGGGGCAGGATACGCAGTATTTT.

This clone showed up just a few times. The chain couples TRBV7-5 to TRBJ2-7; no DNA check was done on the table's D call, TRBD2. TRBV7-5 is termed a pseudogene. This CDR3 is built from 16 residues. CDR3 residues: CASSIFTSGGFYEQYV. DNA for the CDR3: TGTGCCAGCAGCATCTTTACTAGCGGGGGGTTCTACGAGCAGTACGTC.

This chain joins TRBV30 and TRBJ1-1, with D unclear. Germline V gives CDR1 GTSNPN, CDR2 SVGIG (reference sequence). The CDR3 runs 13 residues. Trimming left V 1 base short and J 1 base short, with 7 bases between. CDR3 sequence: CAWSARENTEAFF. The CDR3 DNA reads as TGTGCCTGGAGTGCGAGGGAGAACACTGAAGCTTTCTTT.

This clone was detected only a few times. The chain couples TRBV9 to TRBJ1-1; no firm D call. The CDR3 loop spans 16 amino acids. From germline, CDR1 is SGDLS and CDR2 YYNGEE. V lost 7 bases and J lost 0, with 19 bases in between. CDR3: CASGATLGSMNTEAFF. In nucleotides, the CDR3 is TGTGCCAGCGGAGCGACCTTGGGCAGCATGAACACTGAAGCTTTCTTT.

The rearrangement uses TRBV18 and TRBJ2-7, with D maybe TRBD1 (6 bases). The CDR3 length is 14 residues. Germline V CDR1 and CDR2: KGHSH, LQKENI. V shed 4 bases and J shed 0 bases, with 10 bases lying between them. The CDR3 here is CASSRDKSSYEQYF. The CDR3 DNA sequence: TGTGCCAGCTCACGGGACAAAAGCTCCTACGAGCAGTACTTC.

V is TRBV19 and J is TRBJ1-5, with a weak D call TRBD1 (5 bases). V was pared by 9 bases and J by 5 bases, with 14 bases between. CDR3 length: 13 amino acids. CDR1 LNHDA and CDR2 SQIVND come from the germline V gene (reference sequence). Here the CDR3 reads CASSTGGDQPQHF. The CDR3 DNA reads TGTGCCAGCTCCACGGGGGGAGATCAGCCCCAGCATTTT.

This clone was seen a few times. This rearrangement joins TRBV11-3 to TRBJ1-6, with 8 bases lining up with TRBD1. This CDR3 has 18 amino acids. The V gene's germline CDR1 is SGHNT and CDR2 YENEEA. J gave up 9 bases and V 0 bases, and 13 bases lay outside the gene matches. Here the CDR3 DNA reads TGTGCCAGCAGCTTAGAAAGGGGGCGACAGGGGCGGCGTTCACCCCTCCACTTT. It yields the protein CASSLERGRQGRRSPLHF.

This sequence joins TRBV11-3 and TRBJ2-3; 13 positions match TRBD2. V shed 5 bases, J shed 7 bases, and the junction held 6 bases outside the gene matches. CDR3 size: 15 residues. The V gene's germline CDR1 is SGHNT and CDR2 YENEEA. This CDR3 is CASSQGLAGVNTQYF. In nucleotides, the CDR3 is TGTGCCAGCAGCCAAGGACTAGCGGGGGTCAATACGCAGTATTTT.

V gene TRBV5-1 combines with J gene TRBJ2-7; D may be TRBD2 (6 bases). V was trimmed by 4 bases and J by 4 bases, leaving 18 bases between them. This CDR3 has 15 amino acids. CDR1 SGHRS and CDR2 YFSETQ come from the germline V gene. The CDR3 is CASSHGTEIVYEQYF. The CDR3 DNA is TGCGCCAGCAGCCACGGGACTGAGATAGTGTACGAGCAGTACTTC.

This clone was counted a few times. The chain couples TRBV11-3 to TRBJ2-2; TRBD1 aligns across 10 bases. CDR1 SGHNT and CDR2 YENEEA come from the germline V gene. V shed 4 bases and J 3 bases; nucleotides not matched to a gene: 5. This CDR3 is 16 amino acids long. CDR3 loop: CASSYPTGGYTGELFF. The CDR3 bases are TGTGCCAGCAGCTATCCGACAGGGGGCTACACCGGGGAGCTGTTTTTT.

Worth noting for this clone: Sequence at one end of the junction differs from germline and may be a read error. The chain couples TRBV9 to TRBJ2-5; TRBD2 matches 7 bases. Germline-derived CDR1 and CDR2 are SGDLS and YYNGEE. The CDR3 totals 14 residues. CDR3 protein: CASSVEGRGETQYF. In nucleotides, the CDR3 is TGTGCCAGCAGTGTAGAGGGGAGGGGAGAGACCCAGTACTTC.

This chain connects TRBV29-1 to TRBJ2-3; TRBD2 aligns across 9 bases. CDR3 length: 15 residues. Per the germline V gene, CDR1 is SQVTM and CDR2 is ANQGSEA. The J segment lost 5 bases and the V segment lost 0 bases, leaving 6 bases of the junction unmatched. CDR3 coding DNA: TGCAGCGTTGAAGAGGGCGGGGGGGCACGAGATACGCAGTATTTT. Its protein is CSVEEGGGARDTQYF.